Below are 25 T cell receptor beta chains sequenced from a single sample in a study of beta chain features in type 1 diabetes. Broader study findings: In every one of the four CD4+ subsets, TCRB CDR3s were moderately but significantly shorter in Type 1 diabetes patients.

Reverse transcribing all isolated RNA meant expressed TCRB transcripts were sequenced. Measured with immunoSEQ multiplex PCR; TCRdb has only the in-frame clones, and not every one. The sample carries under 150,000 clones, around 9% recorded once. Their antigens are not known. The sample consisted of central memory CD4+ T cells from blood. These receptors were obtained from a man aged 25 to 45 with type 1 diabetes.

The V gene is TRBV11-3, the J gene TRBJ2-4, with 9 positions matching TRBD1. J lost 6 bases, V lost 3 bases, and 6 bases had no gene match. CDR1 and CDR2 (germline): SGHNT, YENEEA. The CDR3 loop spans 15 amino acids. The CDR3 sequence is CASSFGQGRGNIQYF. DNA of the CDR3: TGTGCCAGCAGCTTCGGACAGGGGCGAGGAAACATTCAGTACTTC.

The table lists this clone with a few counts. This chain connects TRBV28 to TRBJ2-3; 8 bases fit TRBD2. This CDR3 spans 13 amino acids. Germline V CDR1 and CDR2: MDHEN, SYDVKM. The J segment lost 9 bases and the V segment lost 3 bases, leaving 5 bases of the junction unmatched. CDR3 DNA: TGTGCCAGCAGTTTCCCGGGACTAGTCACGCAGTATTTT. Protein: CASSFPGLVTQYF.

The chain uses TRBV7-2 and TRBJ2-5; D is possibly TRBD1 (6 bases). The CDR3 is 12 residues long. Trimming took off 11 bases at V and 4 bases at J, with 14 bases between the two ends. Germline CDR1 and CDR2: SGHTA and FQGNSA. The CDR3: CAGTRGSETQYF. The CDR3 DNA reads TGTGCCGGAACCAGGGGTTCAGAGACCCAGTACTTC.

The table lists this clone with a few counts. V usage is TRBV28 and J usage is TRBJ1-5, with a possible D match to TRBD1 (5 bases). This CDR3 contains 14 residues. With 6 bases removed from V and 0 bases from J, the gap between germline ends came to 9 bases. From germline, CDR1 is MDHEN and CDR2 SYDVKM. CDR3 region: CASSPGSSNQPQHF. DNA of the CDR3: TGTGCCAGCAGCCCAGGGTCTAGCAATCAGCCCCAGCATTTT.

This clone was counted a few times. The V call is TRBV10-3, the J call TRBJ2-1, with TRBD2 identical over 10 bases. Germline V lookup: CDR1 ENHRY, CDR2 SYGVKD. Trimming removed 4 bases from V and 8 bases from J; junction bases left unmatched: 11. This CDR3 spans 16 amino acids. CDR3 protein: CAISGTSGAIGDEQFF. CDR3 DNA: TGTGCCATCAGTGGAACTAGCGGGGCTATTGGAGATGAGCAGTTCTTC.

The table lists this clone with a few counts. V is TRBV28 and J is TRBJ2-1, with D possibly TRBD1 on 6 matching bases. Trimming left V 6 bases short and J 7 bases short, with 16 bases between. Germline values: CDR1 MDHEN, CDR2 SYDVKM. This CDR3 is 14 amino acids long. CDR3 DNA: TGTGCCAGCAGCTCAGGACAGTGGCGGAATGAGCAGTTCTTC. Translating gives CASSSGQWRNEQFF.

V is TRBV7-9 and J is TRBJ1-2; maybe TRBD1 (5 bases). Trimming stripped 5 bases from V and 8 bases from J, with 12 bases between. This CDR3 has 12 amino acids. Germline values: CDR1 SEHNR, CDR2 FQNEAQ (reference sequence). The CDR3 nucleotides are TGTGCCAGCAGCCCGGAGGGGCGAGGCTACACCTTC. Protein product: CASSPEGRGYTF.

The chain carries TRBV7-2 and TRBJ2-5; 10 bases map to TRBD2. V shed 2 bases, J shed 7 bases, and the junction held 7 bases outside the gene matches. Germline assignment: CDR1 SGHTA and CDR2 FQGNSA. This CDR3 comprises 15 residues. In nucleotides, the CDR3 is TGTGCCAGCAGCTTACAACTAGCGGGGAGCGCGACCCAGTACTTC. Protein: CASSLQLAGSATQYF.

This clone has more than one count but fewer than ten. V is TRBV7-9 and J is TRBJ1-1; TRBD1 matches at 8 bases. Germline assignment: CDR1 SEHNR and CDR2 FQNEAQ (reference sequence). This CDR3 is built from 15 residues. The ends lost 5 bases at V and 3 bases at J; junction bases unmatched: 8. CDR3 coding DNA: TGTGCCAGCAGCCAAGATCACAGGGGGTACACTGAAGCTTTCTTT. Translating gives CASSQDHRGYTEAFF.

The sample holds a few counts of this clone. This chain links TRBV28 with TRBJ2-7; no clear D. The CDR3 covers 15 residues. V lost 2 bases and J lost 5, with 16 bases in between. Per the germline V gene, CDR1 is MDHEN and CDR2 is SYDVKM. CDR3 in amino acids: CASSLGDRLTNEQYF. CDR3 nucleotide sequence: TGTGCCAGCAGTTTAGGAGACCGGTTGACCAACGAGCAGTACTTC.

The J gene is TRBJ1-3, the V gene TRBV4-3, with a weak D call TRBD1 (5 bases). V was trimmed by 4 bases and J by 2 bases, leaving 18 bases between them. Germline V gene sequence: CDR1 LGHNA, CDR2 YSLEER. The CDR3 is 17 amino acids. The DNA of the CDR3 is TGCGCCAGCAGCCTTTCCTGGACAACCCGAACTGGAAACACCATATATTTT. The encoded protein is CASSLSWTTRTGNTIYF.

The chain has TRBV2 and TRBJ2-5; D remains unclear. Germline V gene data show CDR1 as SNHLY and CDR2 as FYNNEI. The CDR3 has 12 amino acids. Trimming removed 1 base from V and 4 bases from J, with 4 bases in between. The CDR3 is CASSEVRETQYF. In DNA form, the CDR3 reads TGTGCCAGCAGTGAAGTGAGAGAGACCCAGTACTTC. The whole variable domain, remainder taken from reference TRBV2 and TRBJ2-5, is EPEVTQTPSHQVTQMGQEVILRCVPISNHLYFYWYRQILGQKVEFLVSFYNNEISEKSEIFDDQFSVERPDGSNFTLKIRSTKLEDSAMYFCASSEVRETQYFGPGTRLLVL.

The DNA for the CDR3 is TGTGCCAGCAGTTACCCGCAAGGGGCTGAAGCTTTCTTT. Translating gives CASSYPQGAEAFF. This chain joins TRBV6-5 and TRBJ1-1, with a weak D call TRBD1 (5 bases). V lost 2 bases and J 6 bases, leaving 10 bases between the germline ends. This CDR3 spans 13 amino acids. CDR1 and CDR2 (germline): MNHEY, SVGAGI.

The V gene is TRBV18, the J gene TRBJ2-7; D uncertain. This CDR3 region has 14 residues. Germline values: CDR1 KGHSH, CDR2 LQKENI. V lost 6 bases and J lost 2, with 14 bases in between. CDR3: CASSPPDNPYEQYF. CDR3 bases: TGTGCCAGCTCCCCCCCTGACAACCCCTACGAGCAGTACTTC.

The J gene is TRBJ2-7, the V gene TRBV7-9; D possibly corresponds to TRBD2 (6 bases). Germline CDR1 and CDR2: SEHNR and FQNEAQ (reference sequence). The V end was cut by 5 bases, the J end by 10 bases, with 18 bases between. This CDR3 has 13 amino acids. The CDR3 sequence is CASSGPGVYLQYF. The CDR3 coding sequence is TGTGCCAGCAGCGGTCCGGGGGTGTATCTCCAGTACTTC.

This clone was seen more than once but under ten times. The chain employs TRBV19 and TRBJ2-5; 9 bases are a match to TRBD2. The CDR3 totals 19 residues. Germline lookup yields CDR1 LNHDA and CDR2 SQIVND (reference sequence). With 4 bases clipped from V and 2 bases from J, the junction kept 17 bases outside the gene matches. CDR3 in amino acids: CASSRKGLAGPGGQETQYF. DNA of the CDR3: TGTGCCAGTAGTAGGAAAGGGCTAGCGGGGCCAGGGGGGCAAGAGACCCAGTACTTC.

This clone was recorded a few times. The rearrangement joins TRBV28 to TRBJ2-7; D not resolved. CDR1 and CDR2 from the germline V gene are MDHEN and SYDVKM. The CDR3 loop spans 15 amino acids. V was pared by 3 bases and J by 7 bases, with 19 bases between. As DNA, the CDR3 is TGTGCCAGCAGTTTTTTGGTAAAGCGAAAGAGGGAGCAGTACTTC. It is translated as CASSFLVKRKREQYF.

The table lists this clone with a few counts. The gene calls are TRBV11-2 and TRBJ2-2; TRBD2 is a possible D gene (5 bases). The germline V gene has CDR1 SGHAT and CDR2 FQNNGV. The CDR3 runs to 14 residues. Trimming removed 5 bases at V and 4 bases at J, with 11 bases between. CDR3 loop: CASSRGRPTGELFF. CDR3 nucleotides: TGTGCCAGCAGCCGTGGGAGACCCACCGGGGAGCTGTTTTTT. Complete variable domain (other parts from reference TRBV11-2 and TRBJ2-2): EAGVAQSPRYKIIEKRQSVAFWCNPISGHATLYWYQQILGQGPKLLIQFQNNGVVDDSQLPKDRFSAERLKGVDSTLKIQPAKLEDSAVYLCASSRGRPTGELFFGEGSRLTVL.

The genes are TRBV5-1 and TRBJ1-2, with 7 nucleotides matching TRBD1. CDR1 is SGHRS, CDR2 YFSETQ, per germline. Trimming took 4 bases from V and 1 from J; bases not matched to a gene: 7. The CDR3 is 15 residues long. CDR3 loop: CASSEGQLRNYGYTF. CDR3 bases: TGCGCCAGCAGCGAGGGACAGCTCCGTAACTATGGCTACACCTTC.

The CDR3 DNA reads as TGCGCCAGCAGCAGGGGACAGGGAACGTCTGGGGCCAACGTCCTGACTTTC. Translating gives CASSRGQGTSGANVLTF. The chain recombines TRBV5-1 with TRBJ2-6; 9 bases fit TRBD1. Germline V gene data show CDR1 as SGHRS and CDR2 as YFSETQ. The CDR3 contains 17 residues. With 4 bases clipped from V and 1 base from J, the junction kept 6 bases outside the gene matches.

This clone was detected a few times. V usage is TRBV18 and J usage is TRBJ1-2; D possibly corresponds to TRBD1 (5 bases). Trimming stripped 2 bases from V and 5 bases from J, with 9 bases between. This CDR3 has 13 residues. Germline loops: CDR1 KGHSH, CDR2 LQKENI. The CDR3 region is CASSPMTEYGYTF. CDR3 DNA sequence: TGTGCCAGCTCACCAATGACAGAGTATGGCTACACCTTC.

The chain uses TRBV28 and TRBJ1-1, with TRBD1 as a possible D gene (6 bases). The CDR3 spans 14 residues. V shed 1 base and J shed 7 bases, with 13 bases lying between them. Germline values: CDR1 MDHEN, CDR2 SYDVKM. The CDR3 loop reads CASSLLGHRDEAFF. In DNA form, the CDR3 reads TGTGCCAGCAGTTTATTGGGGCACAGGGATGAAGCTTTCTTT.

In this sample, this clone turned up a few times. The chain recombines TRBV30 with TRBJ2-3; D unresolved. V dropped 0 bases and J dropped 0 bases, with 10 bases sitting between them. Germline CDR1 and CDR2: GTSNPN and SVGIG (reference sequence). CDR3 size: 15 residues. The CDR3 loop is CAWSVGSRSTDTQYF. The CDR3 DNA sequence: TGTGCCTGGAGTGTGGGCAGCCGGAGCACAGATACGCAGTATTTT.

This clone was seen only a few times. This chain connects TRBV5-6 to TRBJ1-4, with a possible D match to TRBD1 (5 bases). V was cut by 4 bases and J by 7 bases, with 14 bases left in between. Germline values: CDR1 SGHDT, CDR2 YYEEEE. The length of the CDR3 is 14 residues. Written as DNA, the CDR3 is TGTGCCAGCAGCGTATTCCAGGGAATTGAAAAACTGTTTTTT. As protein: CASSVFQGIEKLFF.

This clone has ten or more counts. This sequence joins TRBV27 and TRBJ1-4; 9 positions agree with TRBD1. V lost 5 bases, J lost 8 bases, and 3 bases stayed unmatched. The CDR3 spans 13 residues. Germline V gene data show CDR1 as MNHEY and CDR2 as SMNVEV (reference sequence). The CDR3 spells CASSPGTGEKLFF. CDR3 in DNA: TGTGCCAGCAGTCCCGGGACAGGGGAAAAACTGTTTTTT.